The rows below give T cell receptor beta chains drawn from one sample of a study of PD-1 blockade in classical Hodgkin lymphoma. Here immunoSEQ multiplex PCR was the method, and the copy in TCRdb shows in-frame clones only, minus some. The table records some 50,000 clones, 65% to 85% of them present only once. The starting material was peripheral blood mononuclear cells (PBMCs), obtained at baseline. These receptor sequences come from a human donor with classical Hodgkin lymphoma. The CDR3 runs from the conserved cysteine through the conserved F or W. D genes are given only for firm matches. Clone size is not always given. Where it is, it says once, few, many or a class for expanded clones.

cdr3_aa: CASSIGGSWNQPQHF; cdr3_nt: TGTGCCAGTAGTATAGGCGGCAGCTGGAATCAGCCCCAGCATTTT; j_call: TRBJ1-5; clone_size: .; v_call: TRBV19; d_call: .
cdr3_aa: CASSPQVSNTEAFF; cdr3_nt: TGCGCCAGCAGCCCTCAGGTTTCGAACACTGAAGCTTTCTTT; j_call: TRBJ1-1; clone_size: .; v_call: TRBV5-1; d_call: .
cdr3_aa: CASSPGTGRNNEQFF; cdr3_nt: TGTGCCAGCAGTCCGGGGACAGGGCGGAACAATGAGCAGTTCTTC; j_call: TRBJ2-1; clone_size: .; v_call: TRBV27; d_call: TRBD1
cdr3_aa: CASSVEPGVGTEAFF; cdr3_nt: TGTGCCAGCAGCGTAGAGCCCGGGGTCGGCACTGAAGCTTTCTTT; j_call: TRBJ1-1; clone_size: .; v_call: TRBV9; d_call: .
cdr3_aa: CASSLGTSQETQYF; cdr3_nt: TGTGCCAGCAGTTTAGGGACTTCTCAAGAGACCCAGTACTTC; j_call: TRBJ2-5; clone_size: .; v_call: TRBV27; d_call: .
cdr3_aa: CASSFYNQPQHF; cdr3_nt: TGTGCCAGCAGTTTCTACAATCAGCCCCAGCATTTT; j_call: TRBJ1-5; clone_size: few; v_call: TRBV6-6; d_call: .
cdr3_aa: CASSLAGNYGYTF; cdr3_nt: TGTGCCAGCAGCTTAGCAGGGAACTATGGCTACACCTTC; j_call: TRBJ1-2; clone_size: few; v_call: TRBV7-9; d_call: .
cdr3_aa: CASSLWRGQVATQYF; cdr3_nt: TGTGCCAGCAGTTTGTGGAGGGGGCAGGTCGCTACGCAGTATTTT; j_call: TRBJ2-3; clone_size: .; v_call: TRBV28; d_call: .
cdr3_aa: CASSLDGPTTIRQFF; cdr3_nt: TGTGCCAGCAGCTTAGACGGTCCCACGACAATTCGGCAGTTCTTC; j_call: TRBJ2-1; clone_size: few; v_call: TRBV13; d_call: .
cdr3_aa: CASKNPQGDTEAFF; cdr3_nt: TGTGCCAGCAAAAACCCCCAGGGAGACACTGAAGCTTTCTTT; j_call: TRBJ1-1; clone_size: .; v_call: TRBV5-4; d_call: .
cdr3_aa: CASSTRGRNTEAFF; cdr3_nt: TGTGCCAGCAGCACGCGGGGGAGGAACACTGAAGCTTTCTTT; j_call: TRBJ1-1; clone_size: few; v_call: TRBV5-6; d_call: .
cdr3_aa: CATSRGPPGGYTF; cdr3_nt: TGTGCCACCAGCAGAGGCCCCCCGGGGGGCTACACCTTC; j_call: TRBJ1-2; clone_size: .; v_call: TRBV15; d_call: .
cdr3_aa: CASSLAAGFEQYF; cdr3_nt: TGTGCCAGCAGCTTAGCTGCAGGGTTCGAGCAGTACTTC; j_call: TRBJ2-7; clone_size: once; v_call: TRBV11-2; d_call: .
cdr3_aa: CASSLGRIVGNEQFF; cdr3_nt: TGTGCCAGCAGCTTAGGAAGGATTGTGGGCAATGAGCAGTTCTTC; j_call: TRBJ2-1; clone_size: .; v_call: TRBV7-8; d_call: .
cdr3_aa: CASSSSGAEAFF; cdr3_nt: TGCGCCAGCAGCTCCAGTGGGGCTGAAGCTTTCTTT; j_call: TRBJ1-1; clone_size: few; v_call: TRBV5-1; d_call: .
cdr3_aa: CASRWSEATEAFF; cdr3_nt: TGTGCCAGCAGGTGGTCCGAGGCCACTGAAGCTTTCTTT; j_call: TRBJ1-1; clone_size: .; v_call: TRBV2; d_call: .
cdr3_aa: CAISVAEFNQPQHF; cdr3_nt: TGTGCCATCAGTGTTGCGGAATTTAATCAGCCCCAGCATTTT; j_call: TRBJ1-5; clone_size: .; v_call: TRBV10-3; d_call: .
cdr3_aa: CASSQVSGISTEAFF; cdr3_nt: TGTGCCAGCAGCCAAGTGAGTGGAATCAGCACTGAAGCTTTCTTT; j_call: TRBJ1-1; clone_size: .; v_call: TRBV14; d_call: .
cdr3_aa: CASSYGQGVTEAFF; cdr3_nt: TGTGCCAGCAGTTACGGACAGGGGGTTACTGAAGCTTTCTTT; j_call: TRBJ1-1; clone_size: .; v_call: TRBV2; d_call: TRBD1
cdr3_aa: CASSFRHGFWNGYTF; cdr3_nt: TGTGCCAGCAGCTTTAGACACGGATTTTGGAATGGCTACACCTTC; j_call: TRBJ1-2; clone_size: .; v_call: TRBV5-6; d_call: .
cdr3_aa: CASSFARDGYEQYF; cdr3_nt: TGTGCCAGCAGTTTCGCCCGGGACGGCTACGAGCAGTACTTC; j_call: TRBJ2-7; clone_size: .; v_call: TRBV27; d_call: .
cdr3_aa: CASSLFEGGEAFF; cdr3_nt: TGTGCCAGCAGCCTATTCGAGGGAGGGGAAGCTTTCTTT; j_call: TRBJ1-1; clone_size: .; v_call: TRBV9; d_call: .
cdr3_aa: CASSATRAGTDTQYF; cdr3_nt: TGTGCCAGCAGTGCGACCAGGGCAGGCACAGATACGCAGTATTTT; j_call: TRBJ2-3; clone_size: .; v_call: TRBV28; d_call: .
cdr3_aa: CASSLNSGSGETQYF; cdr3_nt: TGTGCCAGCAGCTTAAATAGCGGGAGCGGAGAGACCCAGTACTTC; j_call: TRBJ2-5; clone_size: .; v_call: TRBV7-2; d_call: TRBD2
cdr3_aa: CASNPDRISNQPQHF; cdr3_nt: TGTGCCAGTAACCCGGACCGCATTAGCAATCAGCCCCAGCATTTT; j_call: TRBJ1-5; clone_size: once; v_call: TRBV19; d_call: .
cdr3_aa: CASSGGEGFSYEQYF; cdr3_nt: TGTGCCAGCAGTGGAGGTGAAGGCTTCTCCTACGAGCAGTACTTC; j_call: TRBJ2-7; clone_size: few; v_call: TRBV6-6; d_call: .
cdr3_aa: CASSYTGAGNTEAFF; cdr3_nt: TGCGCCAGCAGTTACACAGGGGCGGGGAACACTGAAGCTTTCTTT; j_call: TRBJ1-1; clone_size: .; v_call: TRBV5-1; d_call: TRBD1
cdr3_aa: CATSRGRTVDLNNEQFF; cdr3_nt: TGTGCCACCAGCAGAGGGAGGACAGTGGACTTAAACAATGAGCAGTTCTTC; j_call: TRBJ2-1; clone_size: .; v_call: TRBV15; d_call: .
cdr3_aa: CASSLAVPVSTEAFF; cdr3_nt: TGCGCCAGCAGCTTGGCTGTCCCAGTGAGTACTGAAGCTTTCTTT; j_call: TRBJ1-1; clone_size: .; v_call: TRBV5-1; d_call: .
cdr3_aa: CASSLIFSGIGEGQPQHF; cdr3_nt: TGTGCCAGCAGTTTAATTTTTAGCGGGATAGGGGAAGGTCAGCCCCAGCATTTT; j_call: TRBJ1-5; clone_size: .; v_call: TRBV27; d_call: .
cdr3_aa: CASSPVQGYEQYF; cdr3_nt: TGTGCCAGCTCACCTGTACAGGGCTACGAGCAGTACTTC; j_call: TRBJ2-7; clone_size: .; v_call: TRBV18; d_call: .
cdr3_aa: CASSRLAGGYNEQFF; cdr3_nt: TGTGCCAGCAGTCGACTAGCGGGAGGGTACAATGAGCAGTTCTTC; j_call: TRBJ2-1; clone_size: .; v_call: TRBV2; d_call: TRBD2
cdr3_aa: CASSSIFSGGARSSYNEQFF; cdr3_nt: TGTGCCAGCAGTTCTATTTTTAGCGGGGGGGCCAGAAGCTCCTACAATGAGCAGTTCTTC; j_call: TRBJ2-1; clone_size: .; v_call: TRBV27; d_call: TRBD2
cdr3_aa: CASSVVPRQPKRDTQYF; cdr3_nt: TGTGCCAGCAGCGTAGTCCCTCGGCAGCCGAAAAGGGATACGCAGTATTTT; j_call: TRBJ2-3; clone_size: .; v_call: TRBV9; d_call: .
cdr3_aa: CASSRHRGQSYNSPLHF; cdr3_nt: TGTGCCAGCAGCCGTCACAGGGGTCAGTCCTATAATTCACCCCTCCACTTT; j_call: TRBJ1-6; clone_size: .; v_call: TRBV7-6; d_call: TRBD1
cdr3_aa: CASSGGEGFSYEQYF; cdr3_nt: TGTGCCAGCAGTGGAGGTGAAGGCTTCTCCTACGAGCAGTACTTC; j_call: TRBJ2-7; clone_size: .; v_call: TRBV6-6; d_call: .
cdr3_aa: CASSFGSVGNEQFF; cdr3_nt: TGCGCCAGCAGCTTCGGGTCCGTGGGGAATGAGCAGTTCTTC; j_call: TRBJ2-1; clone_size: .; v_call: TRBV5-1; d_call: .
cdr3_aa: CASRKRGGNTEAFF; cdr3_nt: TGTGCCAGCAGGAAGAGGGGGGGGAACACTGAAGCTTTCTTT; j_call: TRBJ1-1; clone_size: .; v_call: TRBV28; d_call: .
cdr3_aa: CASTWSSGSYNEQFF; cdr3_nt: TGTGCCAGCACCTGGAGTAGCGGCTCCTACAATGAGCAGTTCTTC; j_call: TRBJ2-1; clone_size: few; v_call: TRBV2; d_call: .
cdr3_aa: CASAGREETQYF; cdr3_nt: TGTGCCAGCGCGGGTAGGGAAGAGACCCAGTACTTC; j_call: TRBJ2-5; clone_size: .; v_call: TRBV25-1; d_call: .
cdr3_aa: CASRGTVNYGYTF; cdr3_nt: TGTGCCAGCAGGGGGACGGTGAACTATGGCTACACCTTC; j_call: TRBJ1-2; clone_size: .; v_call: TRBV6-5; d_call: .
cdr3_aa: CASSPQGGAGNTIYF; cdr3_nt: TGTGCCAGCAGTCCACAGGGGGGAGCTGGAAACACCATATATTTT; j_call: TRBJ1-3; clone_size: .; v_call: TRBV2; d_call: TRBD1
cdr3_aa: CASSSPHRETYEQYF; cdr3_nt: TGTGCCAGCAGTTCTCCCCACAGGGAAACCTACGAGCAGTACTTC; j_call: TRBJ2-7; clone_size: .; v_call: TRBV6-5; d_call: .
cdr3_aa: CAWRPPQGGRETQYF; cdr3_nt: TGTGCCTGGAGACCACCCCAGGGAGGGAGGGAGACCCAGTACTTC; j_call: TRBJ2-5; clone_size: .; v_call: TRBV30; d_call: TRBD2
cdr3_aa: CASRLGGLADYNEQFF; cdr3_nt: TGTGCCAGCCGACTCGGGGGATTAGCGGACTACAATGAGCAGTTCTTC; j_call: TRBJ2-1; clone_size: .; v_call: TRBV7-2; d_call: .
cdr3_aa: CASSFLQGAGGYTF; cdr3_nt: TGTGCCAGTAGTTTCCTTCAGGGGGCCGGTGGCTACACCTTC; j_call: TRBJ1-2; clone_size: .; v_call: TRBV19; d_call: TRBD1
cdr3_aa: CASSSGLGNEQFF; cdr3_nt: TGTGCCAGCAGCTCTGGCTTGGGCAATGAGCAGTTCTTC; j_call: TRBJ2-1; clone_size: few; v_call: TRBV11-2; d_call: .
cdr3_aa: CAWSGGTNTGELFF; cdr3_nt: TGTGCCTGGTCAGGGGGCACGAACACCGGGGAGCTGTTTTTT; j_call: TRBJ2-2; clone_size: .; v_call: TRBV30; d_call: TRBD1
cdr3_aa: CASGPGLVPHEQYF; cdr3_nt: TGTGCTAGTGGTCCGGGTTTAGTTCCCCACGAGCAGTACTTC; j_call: TRBJ2-7; clone_size: .; v_call: TRBV12-5; d_call: .
cdr3_aa: CASRAPGTEKNIQYF; cdr3_nt: TGTGCCAGCAGGGCGCCCGGGACCGAGAAAAACATTCAGTACTTC; j_call: TRBJ2-4; clone_size: .; v_call: TRBV6-6; d_call: .
cdr3_aa: CASGQHHPGELFF; cdr3_nt: TGTGCCAGTGGGCAGCACCACCCCGGGGAGCTGTTTTTT; j_call: TRBJ2-2; clone_size: .; v_call: TRBV6-5; d_call: .
cdr3_aa: CASSYDGESSYNEQFF; cdr3_nt: TGCGCCAGCAGCTATGACGGGGAAAGCTCCTACAATGAGCAGTTCTTC; j_call: TRBJ2-1; clone_size: .; v_call: TRBV4-1; d_call: .
cdr3_aa: CASIETGSNQPQHF; cdr3_nt: TGTGCCAGTATCGAGACAGGGAGCAATCAGCCCCAGCATTTT; j_call: TRBJ1-5; clone_size: .; v_call: TRBV19; d_call: TRBD1
cdr3_aa: CASSHRDTGGNQPQHF; cdr3_nt: TGCGCCAGCAGTCACAGAGATACAGGGGGCAATCAGCCCCAGCATTTT; j_call: TRBJ1-5; clone_size: .; v_call: TRBV23-1; d_call: TRBD1
cdr3_aa: CAWSFSGNEQFF; cdr3_nt: TGTGCCTGGAGCTTTTCTGGGAATGAGCAGTTCTTC; j_call: TRBJ2-1; clone_size: .; v_call: TRBV30; d_call: .
cdr3_aa: CASSLVGAPLATNEKLFF; cdr3_nt: TGTGCCAGCAGCTTAGTGGGGGCCCCCCTTGCAACTAATGAAAAACTGTTTTTT; j_call: TRBJ1-4; clone_size: .; v_call: TRBV11-1; d_call: .
cdr3_aa: CSARSLGEAFF; cdr3_nt: TGCAGTGCTAGGTCCCTGGGTGAAGCTTTCTTT; j_call: TRBJ1-1; clone_size: once; v_call: TRBV20-1; d_call: .
cdr3_aa: CASTPQGLREQYF; cdr3_nt: TGTGCCAGCACCCCCCAGGGGCTTCGAGAGCAGTACTTC; j_call: TRBJ2-7; clone_size: .; v_call: TRBV6-1; d_call: .